This T cell receptor beta chain was identified during a study of tumor-infiltrating lymphocytes in glioblastoma multiforme. This CDR3 region has 16 residues. Germline V lookup: CDR1 SGHAT, CDR2 FQDESV (reference sequence). Three nested ARM-PCR rounds with V-beta and C-beta primers built TCRB libraries. TCRdb reprocessed the multiplex PCR reads with MiXCR, giving one entry per CDR3 protein. Counted here are under 35,000 distinct CDR3 sequences, about 64% occurring once; the ten biggest clones make up approximately 35%. Worth noting for this clonotype: The junction does not match germline at one end; this may be a read error.

The sequenced sample consisted of brain tumor tissue. The rearrangement uses TRBV11-1 and TRBJ2-7, with 10 bases aligning to TRBD1. The sequence derives from a male donor with glioblastoma. CDR3 protein: CAISLSGLDRGYEQYF. The CDR3 bases are TGTGCCATCAGCTTATCGGGTCTGGACAGGGGGTACGAGCAGTACTTC.